The source of this TCR beta chain is a study of blood T cell repertoires in COVID-19. V lost 5 bases, J lost 4 bases, and 23 bases lay in between. CDR3 length: 17 amino acids. The V gene's germline CDR1 is KGHSH and CDR2 LQKENI. TCRdb's table, derived via immunoSEQ multiplex PCR, lists solely in-frame clones and lacks some. The sample lists 210,000 or so clones; roughly 90% were seen once. This rearrangement joins TRBV18 to TRBJ1-1, with a possible D match to TRBD1 (6 bases). The source is a man in his forties or fifties with acute or convalescent COVID-19. The sequencing input was peripheral blood. CDR3 sequence reads: CASSSEVVQVGGTEAFF. CDR3 bases: TGTGCCAGCTCATCAGAGGTCGTACAGGTAGGGGGCACTGAAGCTTTCTTT. Together with reference TRBV18 and TRBJ1-1, the CDR3 gives the full variable domain: NAGVMQNPRHLVRRRGQEARLRCSPMKGHSHVYWYRQLPEEGLKFMVYLQKENIIDESGMPKERFSAEFPKEGPSILRIQQVVRGDSAAYFCASSSEVVQVGGTEAFFGQGTRLTVV.